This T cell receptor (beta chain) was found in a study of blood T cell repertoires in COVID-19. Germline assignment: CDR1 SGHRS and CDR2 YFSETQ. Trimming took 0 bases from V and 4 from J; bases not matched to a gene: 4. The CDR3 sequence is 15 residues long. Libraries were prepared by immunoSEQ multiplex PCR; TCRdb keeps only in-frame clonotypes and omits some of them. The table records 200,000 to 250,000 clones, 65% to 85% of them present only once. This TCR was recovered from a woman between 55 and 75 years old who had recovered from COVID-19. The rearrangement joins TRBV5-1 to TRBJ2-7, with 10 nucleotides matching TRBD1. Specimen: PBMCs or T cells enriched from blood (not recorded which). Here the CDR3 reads CASSLDRDRGYEQYF. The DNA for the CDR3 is TGCGCCAGCAGCTTGGATAGGGACAGGGGTTACGAGCAGTACTTC.